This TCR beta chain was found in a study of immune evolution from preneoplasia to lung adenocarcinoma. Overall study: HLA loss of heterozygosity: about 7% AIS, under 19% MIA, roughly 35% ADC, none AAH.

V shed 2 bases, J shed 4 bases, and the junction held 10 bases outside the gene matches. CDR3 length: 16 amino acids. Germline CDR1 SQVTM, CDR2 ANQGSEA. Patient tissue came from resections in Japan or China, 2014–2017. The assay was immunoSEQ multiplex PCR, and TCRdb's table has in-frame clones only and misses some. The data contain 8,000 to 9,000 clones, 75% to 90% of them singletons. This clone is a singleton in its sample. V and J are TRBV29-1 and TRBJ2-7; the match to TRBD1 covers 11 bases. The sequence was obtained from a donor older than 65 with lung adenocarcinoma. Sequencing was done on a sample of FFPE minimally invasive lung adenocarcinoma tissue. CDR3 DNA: TGCAGCGTTGAAACGGCAGGACAGGGGGCGATTTACGAGCAGTACTTC. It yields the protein CSVETAGQGAIYEQYF.